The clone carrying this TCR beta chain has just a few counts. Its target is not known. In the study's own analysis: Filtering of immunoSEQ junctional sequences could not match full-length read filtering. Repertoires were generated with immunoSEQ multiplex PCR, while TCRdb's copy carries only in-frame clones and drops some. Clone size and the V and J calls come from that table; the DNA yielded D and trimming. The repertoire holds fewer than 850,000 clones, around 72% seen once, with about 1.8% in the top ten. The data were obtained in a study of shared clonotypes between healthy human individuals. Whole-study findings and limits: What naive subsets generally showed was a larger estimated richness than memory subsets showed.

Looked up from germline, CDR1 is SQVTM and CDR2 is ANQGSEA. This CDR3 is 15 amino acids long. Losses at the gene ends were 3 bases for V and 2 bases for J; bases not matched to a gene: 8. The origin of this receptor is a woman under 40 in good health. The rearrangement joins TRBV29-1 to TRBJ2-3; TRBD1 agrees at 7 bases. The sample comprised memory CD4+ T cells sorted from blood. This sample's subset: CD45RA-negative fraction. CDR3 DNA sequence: TGCAGCGTTGATGATTGGACAGGTGTCACAGATACGCAGTATTTT. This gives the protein CSVDDWTGVTDTQYF.